This T cell receptor beta chain was profiled in a study of a mutant IDH1 vaccine in newly diagnosed glioma. Study-wide findings and caveats: Vaccine-induced immune responses occurred in approximately 93% of patients.

Trimming shortened V by 5 bases and J by 5 bases, and 4 bases separated the two germline ends. The germline gives CDR1 LNHDA, CDR2 SQIVND (reference sequence). This CDR3 is 10 amino acids long. Profiled with immunoSEQ multiplex PCR; TCRdb holds only in-frame clones, not every one. The sample shows tens of thousands of clones, over 75% of them seen only once. Stated time point: baseline, week 1 (first vaccination visit). Treatment meaning: pre-vaccination baseline after standard-of-care therapy. Details on this clone: Its antigen is still unknown.

The sample in question was PBMCs, obtained from a glioma patient treated with radiotherapy, temozolomide or both. This clonotype was sampled from a man aged 25 to 40 with glioma. V gene TRBV19 combines with J gene TRBJ2-7; no definite D call. CDR3 sequence (DNA): TGTGCCAGTAGTTGGGACGAGCAGTACTTC. Protein product: CASSWDEQYF.